Below, one T cell receptor (beta chain) is given with its context. The data were taken from a study of blood T cell repertoires in COVID-19. Turning to the study itself: Sites across the United States, Italy and Spain contributed samples from acute and convalescent COVID-19.

Libraries were prepared by immunoSEQ multiplex PCR; TCRdb keeps only in-frame clonotypes and omits some of them. Here the sample spans 150,000 to 200,000 clones, roughly 79% being singletons. The V gene's germline CDR1 is MGHRA and CDR2 YSYEKL. The trim removed 0 bases at V and 7 bases at J, leaving 9 bases unmatched. The CDR3 sequence is 16 residues long. Source material: peripheral blood. The rearrangement links TRBV4-1 to TRBJ2-1; 7 bases align to TRBD2. The clonotype originates from a woman older than 75 with COVID-19, enrolled during active disease. The CDR3 coding sequence is TGCGCCAGCAGCCAAGATCGATGGGCGGGAGAAAATGAGCAGTTCTTC. Translation gives CASSQDRWAGENEQFF.